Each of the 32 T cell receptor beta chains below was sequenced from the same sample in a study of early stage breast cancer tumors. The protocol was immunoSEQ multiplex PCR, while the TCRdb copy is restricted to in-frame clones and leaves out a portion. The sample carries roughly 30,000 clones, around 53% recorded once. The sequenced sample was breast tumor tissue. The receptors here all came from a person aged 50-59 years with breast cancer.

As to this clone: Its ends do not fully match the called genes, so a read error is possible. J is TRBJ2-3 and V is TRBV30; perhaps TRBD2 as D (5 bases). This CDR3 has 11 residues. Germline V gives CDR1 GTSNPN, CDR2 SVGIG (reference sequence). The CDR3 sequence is CAGSSTDTQYF. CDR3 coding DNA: TGTGCCGGGAGTAGCACAGATACGCAGTATTTT.

The CDR3 sequence: CSVVGQGFPSGANVLTF. The DNA for the CDR3 is TGCAGCGTTGTGGGACAGGGGTTTCCCTCTGGGGCCAACGTCCTGACTTTC. The chain joins TRBV29-1 to TRBJ2-6, with TRBD1 identical over 10 bases. CDR3 length: 17 amino acids. The J segment lost 0 bases and the V segment lost 4 bases, leaving 6 bases of the junction unmatched. Germline V gene sequence: CDR1 SQVTM, CDR2 ANQGSEA.

This chain's CDR3 is CASSLGLAGEGEQYF. CDR3 sequence (DNA): TGCGCCAGCAGCTTGGGACTAGCGGGAGAGGGAGAGCAGTACTTC. J is TRBJ2-7 and V is TRBV5-1, with 12 positions matching TRBD2. The CDR3 contains 15 residues. The junction had 5 bases not matched to a gene; V was cut back by 0 bases and J by 7 bases. The V gene's germline CDR1 is SGHRS and CDR2 YFSETQ.

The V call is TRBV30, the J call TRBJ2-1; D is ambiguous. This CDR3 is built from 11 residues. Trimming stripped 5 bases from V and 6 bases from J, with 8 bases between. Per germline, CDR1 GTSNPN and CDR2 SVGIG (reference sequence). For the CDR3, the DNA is TGTGCCTGGGCCCCAGTCAATGAGCAGTTCTTC. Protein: CAWAPVNEQFF.

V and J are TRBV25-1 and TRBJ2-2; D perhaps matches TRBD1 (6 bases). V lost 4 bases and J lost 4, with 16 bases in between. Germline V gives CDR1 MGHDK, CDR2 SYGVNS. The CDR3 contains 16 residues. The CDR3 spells CASSVAVGAPTGELFF. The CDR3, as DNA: TGTGCCAGCAGTGTTGCGGTGGGGGCTCCCACCGGGGAGCTGTTTTTT.

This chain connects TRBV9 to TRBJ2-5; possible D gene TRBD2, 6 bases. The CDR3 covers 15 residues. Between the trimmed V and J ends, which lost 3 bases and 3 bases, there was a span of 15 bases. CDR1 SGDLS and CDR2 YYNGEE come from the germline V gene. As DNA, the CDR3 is TGTGCCAGCAGCGCACCTTCGTCGGGGGAAGAGACCCAGTACTTC. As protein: CASSAPSSGEETQYF.

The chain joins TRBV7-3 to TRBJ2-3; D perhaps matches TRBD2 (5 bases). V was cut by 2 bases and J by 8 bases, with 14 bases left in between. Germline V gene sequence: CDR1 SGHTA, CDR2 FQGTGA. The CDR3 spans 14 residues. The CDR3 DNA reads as TGTGCCAGCAGCTTAGGACTGGCGCCGGCTACGCAGTATTTT. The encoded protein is CASSLGLAPATQYF.

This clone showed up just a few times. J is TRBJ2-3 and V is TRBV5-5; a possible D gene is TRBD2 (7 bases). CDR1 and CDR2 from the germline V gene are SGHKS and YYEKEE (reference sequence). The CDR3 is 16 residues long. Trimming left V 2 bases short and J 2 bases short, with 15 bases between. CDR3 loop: CASSFGTGTNTDTQYF. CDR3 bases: TGTGCCAGCAGCTTTGGAACAGGGACTAACACAGATACGCAGTATTTT.

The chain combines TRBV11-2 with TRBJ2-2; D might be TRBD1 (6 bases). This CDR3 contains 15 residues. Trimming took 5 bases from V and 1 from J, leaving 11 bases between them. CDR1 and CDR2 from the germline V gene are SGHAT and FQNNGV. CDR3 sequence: CASSISQGNTGELFF. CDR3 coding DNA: TGTGCCAGCAGCATCTCACAGGGGAACACCGGGGAGCTGTTTTTT.

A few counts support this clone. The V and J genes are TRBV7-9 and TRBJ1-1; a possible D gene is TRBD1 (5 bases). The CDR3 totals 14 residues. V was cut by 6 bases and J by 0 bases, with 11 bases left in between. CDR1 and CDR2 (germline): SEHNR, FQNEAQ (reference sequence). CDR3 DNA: TGTGCCAGCAGAATAGGGGACGTGAACACTGAAGCTTTCTTT. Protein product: CASRIGDVNTEAFF.

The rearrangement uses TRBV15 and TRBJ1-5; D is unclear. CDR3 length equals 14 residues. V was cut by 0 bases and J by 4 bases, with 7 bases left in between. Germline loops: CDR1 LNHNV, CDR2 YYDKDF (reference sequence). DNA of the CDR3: TGTGCCACCAGCAGAGAGGCAGCTAATCAGCCCCAGCATTTT. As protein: CATSREAANQPQHF.

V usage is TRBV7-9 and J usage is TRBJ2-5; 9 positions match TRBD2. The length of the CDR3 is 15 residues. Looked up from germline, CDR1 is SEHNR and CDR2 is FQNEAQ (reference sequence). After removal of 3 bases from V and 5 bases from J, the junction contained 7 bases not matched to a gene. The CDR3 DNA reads TGTGCCAGCAGCTTCGTCCGGACTAGCGAGGAGACCCAGTACTTC. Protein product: CASSFVRTSEETQYF. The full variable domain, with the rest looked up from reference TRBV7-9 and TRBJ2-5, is DTGVSQNPRHKITKRGQNVTFRCDPISEHNRLYWYRQTLGQGPEFLTYFQNEAQLEKSRLLSDRFSAERPKGSFSTLEIQRTEQGDSAMYLCASSFVRTSEETQYFGPGTRLLVL.

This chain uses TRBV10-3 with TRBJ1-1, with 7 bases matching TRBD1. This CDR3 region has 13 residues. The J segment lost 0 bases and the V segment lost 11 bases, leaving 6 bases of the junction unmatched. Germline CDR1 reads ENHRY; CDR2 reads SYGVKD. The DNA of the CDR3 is TGTGCCGTATGGGACAGCTTGAACACTGAAGCTTTCTTT. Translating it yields CAVWDSLNTEAFF.

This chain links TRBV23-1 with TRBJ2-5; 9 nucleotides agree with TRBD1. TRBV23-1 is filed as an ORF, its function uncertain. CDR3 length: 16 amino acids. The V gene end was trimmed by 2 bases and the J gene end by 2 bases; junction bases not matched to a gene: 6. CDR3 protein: CASSQPGTGRQETQYF. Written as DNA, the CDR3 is TGCGCCAGCAGTCAACCCGGGACAGGGCGACAAGAGACCCAGTACTTC.

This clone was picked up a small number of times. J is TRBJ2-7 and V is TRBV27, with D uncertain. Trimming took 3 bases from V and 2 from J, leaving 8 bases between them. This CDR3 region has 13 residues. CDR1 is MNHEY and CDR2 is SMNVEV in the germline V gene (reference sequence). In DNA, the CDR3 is TGTGCCAGCAGTTTGACCTGGACCTACGAGCAGTACTTC. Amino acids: CASSLTWTYEQYF.

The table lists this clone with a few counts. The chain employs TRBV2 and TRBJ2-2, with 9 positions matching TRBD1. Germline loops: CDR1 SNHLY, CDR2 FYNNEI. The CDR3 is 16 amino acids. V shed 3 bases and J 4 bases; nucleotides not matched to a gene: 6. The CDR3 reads CASSEGQGLLTGELFF. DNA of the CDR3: TGTGCCAGCAGTGAGGGACAGGGCCTACTCACCGGGGAGCTGTTTTTT.

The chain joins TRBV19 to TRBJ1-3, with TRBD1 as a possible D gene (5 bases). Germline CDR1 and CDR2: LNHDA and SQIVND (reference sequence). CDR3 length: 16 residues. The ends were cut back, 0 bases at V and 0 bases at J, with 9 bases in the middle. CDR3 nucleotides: TGTGCCAGTAGTATAGATCCGGGACCCTCTGGAAACACCATATATTTT. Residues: CASSIDPGPSGNTIYF.

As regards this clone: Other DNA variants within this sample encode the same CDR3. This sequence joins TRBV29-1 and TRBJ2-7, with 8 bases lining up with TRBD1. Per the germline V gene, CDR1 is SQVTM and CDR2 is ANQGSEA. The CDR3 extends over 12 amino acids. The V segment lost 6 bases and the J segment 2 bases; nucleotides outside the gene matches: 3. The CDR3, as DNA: TGCAGCGTGGGGACAGGAACCTACGAGCAGTACTTC. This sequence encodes CSVGTGTYEQYF.

CDR3: CASSSGRGGALQETQYF. DNA of the CDR3: TGCGCCAGCAGTTCGGGCCGGGGCGGGGCTTTGCAAGAGACCCAGTACTTC. This chain connects TRBV5-1 to TRBJ2-5; D is perhaps TRBD2 (6 bases). This CDR3 has 17 residues. Germline loops: CDR1 SGHRS, CDR2 YFSETQ. V dropped 5 bases and J dropped 2 bases, with 22 bases sitting between them.

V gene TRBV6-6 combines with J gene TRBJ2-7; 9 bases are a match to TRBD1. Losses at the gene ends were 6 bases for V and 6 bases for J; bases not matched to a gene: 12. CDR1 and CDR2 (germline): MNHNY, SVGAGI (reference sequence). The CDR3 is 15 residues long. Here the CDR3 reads CASSIDGTGNGEQYF. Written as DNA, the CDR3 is TGTGCCAGCAGCATAGACGGGACAGGGAACGGCGAGCAGTACTTC.

The CDR3 nucleotides are TGTGCCAGCAGCACATGGGGGTCCCGCGAGCAGTACTTC. As protein: CASSTWGSREQYF. This chain connects TRBV7-9 to TRBJ2-7; D is perhaps TRBD1 or TRBD2 (5 bases each). Germline V CDR1 and CDR2: SEHNR, FQNEAQ (reference sequence). This CDR3 comprises 13 residues. V lost 5 bases, J lost 6 bases, and 14 bases lay in between.

The CDR3 DNA follows: TGTGCCAGCAGCTTAGTGGGACTAGCGGGAGGAAACGCCCCTTACGAGCAGTACTTC. Amino acids: CASSLVGLAGGNAPYEQYF. This chain links TRBV7-8 with TRBJ2-7, with TRBD2 matching 15 bases. Germline V gene data show CDR1 as SGHVS and CDR2 as FQNEAQ. CDR3 size: 19 residues. J gave up 4 bases and V 1 base, and 11 bases lay outside the gene matches.

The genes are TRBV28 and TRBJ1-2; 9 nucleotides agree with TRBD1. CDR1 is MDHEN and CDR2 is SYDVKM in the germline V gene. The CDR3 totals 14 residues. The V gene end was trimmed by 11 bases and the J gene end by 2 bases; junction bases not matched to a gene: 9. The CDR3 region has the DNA TGTGCCGCAGAAACTACAGGGGGCAACTATGGCTACACCTTC. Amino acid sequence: CAAETTGGNYGYTF.

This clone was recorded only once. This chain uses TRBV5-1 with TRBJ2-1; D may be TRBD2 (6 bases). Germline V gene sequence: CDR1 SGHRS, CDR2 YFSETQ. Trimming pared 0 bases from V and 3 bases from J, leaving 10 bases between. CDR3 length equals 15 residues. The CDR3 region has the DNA TGCGCCAGCAGCTTGGAACTAGCAAGCTACAATGAGCAGTTCTTC. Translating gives CASSLELASYNEQFF.

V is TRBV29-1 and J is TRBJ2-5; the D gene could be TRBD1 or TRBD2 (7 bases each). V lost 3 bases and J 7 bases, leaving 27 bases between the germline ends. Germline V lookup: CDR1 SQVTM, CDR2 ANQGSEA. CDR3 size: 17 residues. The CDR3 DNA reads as TGCAGCGTTGACTTCGAGGGGGAGGGGGCCGTCGAGGGGACCCAGTACTTC. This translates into CSVDFEGEGAVEGTQYF.

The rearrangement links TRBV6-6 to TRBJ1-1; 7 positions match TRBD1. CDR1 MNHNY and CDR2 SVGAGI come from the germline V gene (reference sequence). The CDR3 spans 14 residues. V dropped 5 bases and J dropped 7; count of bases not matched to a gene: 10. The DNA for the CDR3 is TGTGCCAGCAGTCCACCCGGGACAGCAATTGAAGCTTTCTTT. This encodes CASSPPGTAIEAFF.

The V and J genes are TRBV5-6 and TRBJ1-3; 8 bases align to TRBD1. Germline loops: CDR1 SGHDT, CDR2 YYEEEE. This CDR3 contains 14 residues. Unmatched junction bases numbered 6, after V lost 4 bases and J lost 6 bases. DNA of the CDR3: TGTGCCAGCAGCCGTGCGGGACAGGCAAACACCATATATTTT. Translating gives CASSRAGQANTIYF.

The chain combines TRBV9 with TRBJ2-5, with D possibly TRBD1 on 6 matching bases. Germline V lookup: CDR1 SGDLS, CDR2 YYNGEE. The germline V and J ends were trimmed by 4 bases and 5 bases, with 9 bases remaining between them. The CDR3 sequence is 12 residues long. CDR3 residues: CASSQRGETQYF. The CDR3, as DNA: TGTGCCAGCAGCCAAAGGGGGGAGACCCAGTACTTC.

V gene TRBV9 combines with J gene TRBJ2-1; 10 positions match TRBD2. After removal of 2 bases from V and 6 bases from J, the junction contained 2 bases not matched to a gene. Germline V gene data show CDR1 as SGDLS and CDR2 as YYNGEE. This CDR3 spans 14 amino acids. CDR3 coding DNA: TGTGCCAGCAGCGTGGCTAGCGGGAGCAATGAGCAGTTCTTC. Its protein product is CASSVASGSNEQFF.

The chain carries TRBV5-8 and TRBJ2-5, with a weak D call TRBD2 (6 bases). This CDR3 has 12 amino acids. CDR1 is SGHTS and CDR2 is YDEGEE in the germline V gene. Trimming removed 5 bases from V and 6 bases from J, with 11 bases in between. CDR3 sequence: CASRGGRKTQYF. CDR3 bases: TGTGCCAGCAGGGGGGGTAGAAAGACCCAGTACTTC. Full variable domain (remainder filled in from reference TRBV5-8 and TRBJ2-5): EAGVTQSPTHLIKTRGQQATLRCSPISGHTSVYWYQQALGLGLQFLLWYDEGEERNRGNFPPRFSGRQFPNYSSELNVNALELEDSALYLCASRGGRKTQYFGPGTRLLVL.

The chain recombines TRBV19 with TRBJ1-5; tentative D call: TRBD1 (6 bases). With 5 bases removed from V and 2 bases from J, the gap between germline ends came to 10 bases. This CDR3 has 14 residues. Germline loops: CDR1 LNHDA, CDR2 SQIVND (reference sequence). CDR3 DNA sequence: TGTGCCAGTAGTGAGGGGGGAGGCAATCAGCCCCAGCATTTT. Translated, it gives CASSEGGGNQPQHF. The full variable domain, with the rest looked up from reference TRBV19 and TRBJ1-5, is DGGITQSPKYLFRKEGQNVTLSCEQNLNHDAMYWYRQDPGQGLRLIYYSQIVNDFQKGDIAEGYSVSREKKESFPLTVTSAQKNPTAFYLCASSEGGGNQPQHFGDGTRLSIL.

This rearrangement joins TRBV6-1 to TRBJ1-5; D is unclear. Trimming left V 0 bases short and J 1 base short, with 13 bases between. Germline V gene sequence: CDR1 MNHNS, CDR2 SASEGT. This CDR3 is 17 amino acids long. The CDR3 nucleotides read TGTGCCAGCAGTGAAGCCCCGGCCCGAGGGAGCAATCAGCCCCAGCATTTT. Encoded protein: CASSEAPARGSNQPQHF.